A selection of T cell receptor beta chains follows, all from one sample in a study of a mutant IDH1 vaccine in newly diagnosed glioma. Their antigen targets remain unknown. Repertoires were generated with immunoSEQ multiplex PCR, while TCRdb's copy carries only in-frame clones and drops some. The sample consists of about 32,000 clones, around 77% of them appearing once. This specimen consisted of PBMCs, obtained from a glioma patient whose treatment included an IDH1 peptide vaccine. The receptor source for this set is a woman in her thirties with glioma. Some clones in this sample may be carry-over from other donors' samples. CDR3s include the opening cysteine and the closing phenylalanine or tryptophan. D genes are given only for firm matches.

CDR3	V	J	D
CAISDRNTEAFF	TRBV10-3	TRBJ1-1	NA
CASSGWTEYEQYF	TRBV5-5	TRBJ2-7	NA
CASRSGQNTGELFF	TRBV6-5	TRBJ2-2	NA
CASRQSGDTEAFF	TRBV4-1	TRBJ1-1	NA
CASSLAGVSLETQYF	TRBV5-6	TRBJ2-5	NA
CASSWTVLRSYEQYF	TRBV27	TRBJ2-7	NA
CASEGAYEQYF	TRBV6-6	TRBJ2-7	NA
CASSEDTGDYNEQFF	TRBV19	TRBJ2-1	NA
CASSFLRGGPDTQYF	TRBV27	TRBJ2-3	NA
CASSRAWGTEQFF	TRBV14	TRBJ2-1	NA
CASSLGGHRGLAQEQYF	TRBV28	TRBJ2-7	NA
CASSPTSAGANVLTF	TRBV28	TRBJ2-6	NA
CASSLGRRMNTKAFF	TRBV5-6	TRBJ1-1	NA
CASSLGDRGNYNEQFF	TRBV11-2	TRBJ2-1	TRBD1
CASSHATSRRPTEAFF	TRBV14	TRBJ1-1	NA
CASSYSLGGNIQYF	TRBV6-5	TRBJ2-4	TRBD2
CASSWGQYNEQFF	TRBV6-6	TRBJ2-1	TRBD1
CAWNDGRSYEQYF	TRBV30	TRBJ2-7	NA
CASSYTGHTEAFF	TRBV11-3	TRBJ1-1	NA
CASDRKGEGGNTIYF	TRBV2	TRBJ1-3	NA
CASSLFLDRASNQPQHF	TRBV28	TRBJ1-5	TRBD1
CASSLRDRVRGYTF	TRBV7-8	TRBJ1-2	TRBD1
CASSPAGGEAFF	TRBV19	TRBJ1-1	NA
CASSHGQASRNTEAFF	TRBV5-1	TRBJ1-1	TRBD1
CASSPSYGRQFF	TRBV19	TRBJ2-1	NA
CASRGRIGNTIYF	TRBV6-1	TRBJ1-3	NA